These 22 T cell receptor beta chains were sequenced from one sample in a study of cytomegalovirus exposure and HLA in healthy donors. The PCR employed 60 Vbeta primers together with 13 Jbeta primers. Sequencing used immunoSEQ multiplex PCR; TCRdb keeps in-frame clones, though not all of them. The data contain 200,000 to 250,000 clones, more than 75% of them singletons. Sequenced: PBMCs. The receptors shown here come from a woman aged 40 to 50 in good health and CMV-seropositive.

Of note for this clone: The junction shows a germline mismatch at one end, possibly a read error. CDR3 sequence reads: CASGVAGGAQGNEQFF. CDR3 nucleotide sequence: TGTGCCAGCGGCGTAGCTGGTGGGGCCCAGGGGAATGAGCAGTTCTTC. V gene TRBV9 combines with J gene TRBJ2-1, with D perhaps TRBD1 (6 bases). Germline CDR1 reads SGDLS; CDR2 reads YYNGEE. The CDR3 is made up of 16 amino acids.

The gene calls are TRBV6-5 and TRBJ2-1; D possibly corresponds to TRBD2 (6 bases). The CDR3 has 12 amino acids. Germline assignment: CDR1 MNHEY and CDR2 SVGAGI. Between the trimmed V and J ends, which lost 6 bases and 6 bases, there was a span of 9 bases. CDR3 sequence reads: CASRRGGNEQFF. The CDR3 DNA is TGTGCCAGCAGAAGGGGAGGCAATGAGCAGTTCTTC.

The chain recombines TRBV13 with TRBJ2-2; 10 bases fit TRBD2. In germline, CDR1 is PRHDT, CDR2 FYEKMQ (reference sequence). V dropped 6 bases and J dropped 0; count of bases not matched to a gene: 4. The CDR3 extends over 16 amino acids. CDR3 protein: CASRFTSGANTGELFF. DNA for the CDR3: TGTGCCAGCAGGTTTACTAGCGGGGCGAACACCGGGGAGCTGTTTTTT. Using reference TRBV13 and TRBJ2-2 for the parts outside the CDR3, the full variable domain is AAGVIQSPRHLIKEKRETATLKCYPIPRHDTVYWYQQGPGQDPQFLISFYEKMQSDKGSIPDRFSAQQFSDYHSELNMSSLELGDSALYFCASRFTSGANTGELFFGEGSRLTVL.

The CDR3 DNA reads as TGTGCCACCAGCAACGGACTAGCGGGAGAAGATACGCAGTATTTT. It specifies CATSNGLAGEDTQYF. This chain uses TRBV15 with TRBJ2-3; 13 positions agree with TRBD2. Germline trimming cut 4 bases from V and 5 bases from J; bases unmatched to any gene: 3. This CDR3 is built from 15 residues. CDR1 and CDR2 from the germline V gene are LNHNV and YYDKDF (reference sequence).

V usage is TRBV4-2 and J usage is TRBJ2-5, with 14 bases identical to TRBD2. The closer fit of TRBJ2-7 to the DNA end suggests the J call may be wrong. The length of the CDR3 is 15 residues. Germline CDR1 reads LGHNA; CDR2 reads YNFKEQ. The CDR3 DNA follows: TGTGCCAGCAGGGCCGGGACTAGCGGGGGCTACGAGCAGTACTTC. Protein product: CASRAGTSGGYEQYF.

The chain is built from TRBV25-1 and TRBJ1-1; D is undetermined. Germline V gene lookup returns CDR1 MGHDK and CDR2 SYGVNS. This CDR3 is 14 amino acids long. Trimming shortened V by 3 bases and J by 0 bases, and 8 bases separated the two germline ends. CDR3: CASSDIVLNTEAFF. The CDR3 coding sequence is TGTGCCAGCAGTGATATCGTCCTGAACACTGAAGCTTTCTTT.

This clone came up a few times. The CDR3 spells CASSLGAYQPQHF. CDR3 DNA: TGTGCCAGCAGCTTGGGAGCGTATCAGCCCCAGCATTTT. The gene calls are TRBV7-9 and TRBJ1-5; D not resolved. V gave up 3 bases and J gave up 5 bases, with 8 bases separating them. The CDR3 sequence is 13 residues long. Germline assignment: CDR1 SEHNR and CDR2 FQNEAQ (reference sequence).

This clone came up a few times. The rearrangement joins TRBV2 to TRBJ1-2; unclear D gene. V lost 5 bases, J lost 0 bases, and 10 bases lay in between. The CDR3 is 14 amino acids. Looked up from germline, CDR1 is SNHLY and CDR2 is FYNNEI. CDR3 DNA: TGTGCCAGCAGTTTCACCACTGCTAACTATGGCTACACCTTC. It specifies CASSFTTANYGYTF.

The V call is TRBV6-5, the J call TRBJ2-3, with no clear D. V dropped 0 bases and J dropped 0 bases, with 7 bases sitting between them. Germline CDR1 is MNHEY and CDR2 is SVGAGI. The CDR3 sequence is 15 residues long. CDR3 sequence: CASSYSSRSTDTQYF. Written as DNA, the CDR3 is TGTGCCAGCAGTTACTCCTCCCGTAGCACAGATACGCAGTATTTT.

The gene calls are TRBV5-1 and TRBJ2-2; 9 bases line up with TRBD1. Germline V lookup: CDR1 SGHRS, CDR2 YFSETQ. The V and J ends lost 5 bases and 4 bases, in that order; junction bases with no gene match: 9. The CDR3 has 16 amino acids. The CDR3 reads CASRLRTGDPTGELFF. The CDR3 DNA sequence: TGCGCCAGCAGACTGCGGACAGGGGATCCCACCGGGGAGCTGTTTTTT.

The rearrangement uses TRBV29-1 and TRBJ2-3; D might be TRBD1 (6 bases). The germline V gene encodes CDR1 SQVTM and CDR2 ANQGSEA. This CDR3 contains 14 residues. The V end lost 4 bases, the J end lost 3 bases, and 14 bases lay between the germline ends. CDR3 sequence: CSVAYSRGTDTQYF. The CDR3 bases are TGCAGCGTTGCTTATTCCAGGGGTACAGATACGCAGTATTTT.

The chain uses TRBV27 and TRBJ1-2, with 7 bases lining up with TRBD1. This CDR3 comprises 13 residues. The junction had 4 bases not matched to a gene; V was cut back by 5 bases and J by 4 bases. Germline V gene sequence: CDR1 MNHEY, CDR2 SMNVEV (reference sequence). CDR3 sequence (DNA): TGTGCCAGCAGTCGGGACAGAATCTATGGCTACACCTTC. Protein product: CASSRDRIYGYTF.

The chain has TRBV9 and TRBJ2-5, with a weak D call TRBD1 (5 bases). CDR1 SGDLS and CDR2 YYNGEE come from the germline V gene. Trimming took 0 bases from V and 3 from J, leaving 12 bases between them. The CDR3 has 15 amino acids. In DNA form, the CDR3 reads TGTGCCAGCAGCGTAGAGATCAGCAGGGAAGAGACCCAGTACTTC. It specifies CASSVEISREETQYF.

The table lists this clone with a few counts. Here the CDR3 DNA reads TGTGCCAGTAGTCCCCACGATACAGAGCAGTTCTTC. Translating gives CASSPHDTEQFF. The V call is TRBV19, the J call TRBJ2-1; D remains unclear. The CDR3 has 12 amino acids. The V end lost 5 bases, the J end lost 10 bases, and 12 bases lay between the germline ends. Germline lookup yields CDR1 LNHDA and CDR2 SQIVND (reference sequence).

The V call is TRBV7-2, the J call TRBJ2-5, with D possibly TRBD2 on 5 matching bases. The J call could be wrong; TRBJ2-7 is a better fit for the DNA end. This CDR3 is 15 amino acids long. Germline CDR1 reads SGHTA; CDR2 reads FQGNSA. The CDR3 DNA follows: TGTGCCAGCAGCATAATCTGGAGGAGCGATTACGAGCAGTACTTC. This sequence encodes CASSIIWRSDYEQYF.

This clone was counted once. V and J are TRBV19 and TRBJ2-6, with 8 bases that match TRBD2. Looked up from germline, CDR1 is LNHDA and CDR2 is SQIVND (reference sequence). The CDR3 is 15 amino acids. The V segment lost 7 bases and the J segment 1 base; nucleotides outside the gene matches: 3. The CDR3 loop is CASIRGGSGANVLTF. CDR3 DNA: TGTGCCAGTATCCGGGGGGGATCTGGGGCCAACGTCCTGACTTTC.

This chain links TRBV29-1 with TRBJ2-5, with TRBD1 matching over 8 bases. The J call could be wrong; TRBJ2-7 is a better fit for the DNA end. The CDR3 extends over 15 amino acids. Germline-derived CDR1 and CDR2 are SQVTM and ANQGSEA. CDR3 loop: CSVEDRGRAGYEQYF. Written as DNA, the CDR3 is TGCAGCGTTGAAGACAGGGGGCGCGCGGGCTACGAGCAGTACTTC.

The chain joins TRBV2 to TRBJ1-5; the D is unclear. The CDR3 has 11 amino acids. V lost 6 bases and J 9 bases, leaving 9 bases between the germline ends. The V gene's germline CDR1 is SNHLY and CDR2 FYNNEI. CDR3 sequence (DNA): TGTGCCAGCAGACTAGAAGGGCCCCAGCATTTT. This codes for CASRLEGPQHF.

This clone was picked up a small number of times. The chain is built from TRBV7-6 and TRBJ2-7, with a weak D call TRBD2 (5 bases). From germline, CDR1 is SGHVS and CDR2 FNYEAQ. Trimming took 6 bases from V and 3 from J, leaving 9 bases between them. This CDR3 has 12 amino acids. CDR3: CASRPEGYEQYF. The CDR3 bases are TGTGCCAGCAGGCCCGAGGGCTACGAGCAGTACTTC.

In nucleotides, the CDR3 is TGTGCCAGCAGCCAAGGTAGCGGCTCTTACGAGCAGTACTTC. Translated, it gives CASSQGSGSYEQYF. The chain uses TRBV14 and TRBJ2-7; possibly TRBD2 for D (6 bases). Germline CDR1 SGHDN, CDR2 FVKESK. The CDR3 length is 14 residues. V dropped 1 base and J dropped 4 bases, with 11 bases sitting between them.

This rearrangement joins TRBV30 to TRBJ1-5; a possible D gene is TRBD1 (6 bases). The CDR3 is made up of 15 amino acids. The germline V and J ends were trimmed by 1 base and 4 bases, with 14 bases remaining between them. Germline assignment: CDR1 GTSNPN and CDR2 SVGIG (reference sequence). CDR3 nucleotide sequence: TGTGCCTGGAGTGCTATGACAGGCTTAAATCAGCCCCAGCATTTT. Its translation is CAWSAMTGLNQPQHF.

V is TRBV4-2 and J is TRBJ1-2; D is undetermined. CDR3 length: 14 amino acids. Germline CDR1 reads LGHNA; CDR2 reads YNFKEQ. Trimming shortened V by 8 bases and J by 1 base, and 14 bases separated the two germline ends. CDR3 residues: CASALYSNNYGYTF. DNA of the CDR3: TGTGCCAGCGCTCTATACAGTAATAACTATGGCTACACCTTC.